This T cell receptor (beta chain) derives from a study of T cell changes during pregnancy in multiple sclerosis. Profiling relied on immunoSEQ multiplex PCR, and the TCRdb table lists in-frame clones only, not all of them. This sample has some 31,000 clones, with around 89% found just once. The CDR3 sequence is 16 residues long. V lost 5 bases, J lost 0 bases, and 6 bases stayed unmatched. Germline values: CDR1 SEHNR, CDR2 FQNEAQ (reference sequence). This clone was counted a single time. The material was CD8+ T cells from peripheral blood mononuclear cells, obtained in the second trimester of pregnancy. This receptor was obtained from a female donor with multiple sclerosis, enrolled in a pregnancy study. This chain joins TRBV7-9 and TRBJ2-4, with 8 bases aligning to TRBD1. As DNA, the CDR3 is TGTGCCAGCAGCCCCGGACAGGGAACAGCCAAAAACATTCAGTACTTC. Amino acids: CASSPGQGTAKNIQYF.